A selection of T cell receptor beta chains follows, all from one sample in a study of cytomegalovirus exposure and HLA in healthy donors. Generated by immunoSEQ multiplex PCR, the TCRdb table keeps only in-frame clones and is missing some. The table has about 190,000 clones, 81% seen once. Material for sequencing was PBMCs. The receptors stem from a man aged 45-65 years in good health and CMV-seronegative. CDR3s include the opening cysteine and the closing phenylalanine or tryptophan.

CDR3 protein,V gene,J gene
CASTVSGIGEQFF,TRBV7-9,TRBJ2-1
CASSQDHFGEQYF,TRBV4-3,TRBJ2-7
CASSSSVTGRLEQYF,TRBV5-6,TRBJ2-7
CALTGLQDSGNTIYF,TRBV30,TRBJ1-3
CASSMRGYSGNTIYF,TRBV19,TRBJ1-3
CASSSQTGQADTQYF,TRBV7-9,TRBJ2-3
CASSLPIRLGHEQFF,TRBV7-8,TRBJ2-1
CASSPGQDYGYTF,TRBV5-5,TRBJ1-2
CASSQDSADREYSPSYGYTF,TRBV4-1,TRBJ1-2
CASSTGEYEKLFF,TRBV6-5,TRBJ1-4
CSSSPARGFNQPQHF,TRBV7-9,TRBJ1-5
CASSRGGSYNEQFF,TRBV19,TRBJ2-1
CSSPAARSSGNTIYF,TRBV7-9,TRBJ1-3
CASTGGTGTNLYNSPLHF,TRBV19,TRBJ1-6
CASSHGTDQETQYF,TRBV7-9,TRBJ2-5
CASSPRGTGSTDTQYF,TRBV7-2,TRBJ2-3
CASSRPFRDLGYEQYF,TRBV11-2,TRBJ2-7
CASSEQGGSGYTF,TRBV6-5,TRBJ1-2
CASSLKQGTEAFF,TRBV7-6,TRBJ1-1
CASSSIPGKANEKLFF,TRBV7-9,TRBJ1-4
CASRGPGLAGRYTDTQYF,TRBV11-2,TRBJ2-3
CASSLTPQGYEQYF,TRBV5-1,TRBJ2-7
CAGSQEYSSSYNEQFF,TRBV4-3,TRBJ2-1
CASSAPSAADTQYF,TRBV18,TRBJ2-3
CASIASGSRHSGNTIYF,TRBV28,TRBJ1-3
CASSPSDRVAGELFF,TRBV5-1,TRBJ2-2
CACTMTGVNTQYF,TRBV30,TRBJ2-5
CASGTAYQPQHF,TRBV12-5,TRBJ1-5
CASSLFGQGAFTGELFF,TRBV7-2,TRBJ2-2
CASNSPAETGVYNEQFF,TRBV7-8,TRBJ2-1
CASSPSGQGWNEQYF,TRBV4-3,TRBJ2-7
CASSFEVSYEQYF,TRBV7-8,TRBJ2-7
CAISDRGQSNYGYTF,TRBV10-3,TRBJ1-2
CASNPQGSEQFF,TRBV19,TRBJ2-1
CASSVPDSQETQYF,TRBV9,TRBJ2-5
CASSLGTGDQPQHF,TRBV7-8,TRBJ1-5
CASSDGDSQETQYF,TRBV2,TRBJ2-5
CASSFLDEQYF,TRBV7-2,TRBJ2-7
CASSPGHLNTEAFF,TRBV5-1,TRBJ1-1
CASSRDYRPVGEQYF,TRBV27,TRBJ2-7
CASSPSGVGELFF,TRBV11-2,TRBJ2-2
CASSFGQGTGEQYF,TRBV7-2,TRBJ2-7
CAWSREPGSSNQPQHF,TRBV30,TRBJ1-5
CSSSFEGADTQYF,TRBV7-9,TRBJ2-3
CAIIDEGDTQYF,TRBV19,TRBJ2-3
CASSRQGDSYEQYF,TRBV5-5,TRBJ2-7
CASSLYPPQGGRRTEAFF,TRBV27,TRBJ1-1
CASSFSYDRITNTEAFF,TRBV28,TRBJ1-1
CASNRGNTEAFF,TRBV9,TRBJ1-1
CATSRVGTGDNTDTQYF,TRBV15,TRBJ2-3